The T cell receptor beta chain described here comes from a study of blood T cell repertoires in COVID-19. Study as a whole: Nucleic acid was either cDNA or gDNA, and it came from T cells, B-cell-depleted T cells, or PBMCs.

This CDR3 has 12 amino acids. V lost 2 bases and J 8 bases, leaving 7 bases between the germline ends. The data were produced by immunoSEQ multiplex PCR, yet TCRdb's version contains in-frame clones alone and is incomplete. The table has nearly 55,000 clones, approximately 91% seen once. The source of this sequence is a woman aged 55-69 years with active or convalescent COVID-19. The V call is TRBV12-3 or TRBV12-4, the J call TRBJ2-1; D gene ambiguous. Material: peripheral blood. As DNA, the CDR3 is TGTGCCAGCAGTTTAAGAGGCCATGAGCAGTTCTTC. This codes for CASSLRGHEQFF.